This T cell receptor beta chain was identified during a study of Ad26.COV2.S vaccination and SARS-CoV-2 variants. Documented treatment: around 19 received Ad26.COV2.S at low or high dose, single or two shots; five or six received placebo; per-sample allocation not given. It was on day 63 after the first vaccine or placebo injection that samples were taken. Profiling relied on immunoSEQ multiplex PCR, and the TCRdb table lists in-frame clones only, not all of them. The data contain some 640,000 clones, around 89% of them singletons. Deletions cut 2 bases from V and 4 bases from J, with 14 bases between. The germline V gene encodes CDR1 KGHSH and CDR2 LQKENI. The length of the CDR3 is 15 residues.

This clonotype was sampled from a person between 18 and 65 years old who received the Ad26.COV2.S COVID-19 vaccine or a placebo. V usage is TRBV18 and J usage is TRBJ1-2; D remains ambiguous. Source: peripheral blood, taken in a trial of Ad26.COV2.S vaccine versus placebo. The CDR3: CASSPAETPLYGYTF. CDR3 sequence (DNA): TGTGCCAGCTCACCAGCCGAGACGCCTCTCTATGGCTACACCTTC. The variable domain in full, with the rest retrieved from reference TRBV18 and TRBJ1-2, is NAGVMQNPRHLVRRRGQEARLRCSPMKGHSHVYWYRQLPEEGLKFMVYLQKENIIDESGMPKERFSAEFPKEGPSILRIQQVVRGDSAAYFCASSPAETPLYGYTFGSGTRLTVV.